This T cell receptor (beta chain) is from a study of T cells after yellow fever vaccination. CDR1 is DFQATT, CDR2 SNEGSKA, per germline (reference sequence). V lost 4 bases to trimming and J lost 2 bases; unmatched junction nucleotides: 4. The CDR3 extends over 14 amino acids. Via MiXCR, TCRdb re-called the 5' RACE reads, giving one row per CDR3 protein. This sample yields just under 600,000 distinct CDR3 sequences, of which around an eighth are seen a single time; around an eighth belongs to the top ten. This clonotype came up many times. The TCR sequence derives from a man younger than 40 who received the YFV17D yellow fever vaccine. Sequences were derived from PBMCs, sampled on the day of the yellow fever booster vaccination. The rearrangement uses TRBV20-1 and TRBJ2-3; 9 positions agree with TRBD1. This CDR3 reads CSATGQGHTDTQYF. In DNA, the CDR3 is TGCAGTGCTACCGGACAGGGGCACACAGATACGCAGTATTTT.